The next 30 T cell receptor beta chains were all read from a single sample in a study of blood T cells in healthy people across ages. Next came a second PCR, run for 7 to 11 cycles, which used a sample-barcoded 5' primer along with a J-beta primer mix. Using its own MiXCR run on the 5' RACE reads, TCRdb lists one record per CDR3 protein. The table lists approximately 800,000 distinct CDR3 sequences, around half of them singletons. The sequenced material came from blood. The origin of the receptors is an older man in good health.

The rearrangement links TRBV29-1 to TRBJ1-1; possibly TRBD1 for D (5 bases). CDR3 length: 12 amino acids. Germline CDR1 SQVTM, CDR2 ANQGSEA. Between the trimmed V and J ends, which lost 7 bases and 5 bases, there was a span of 14 bases. The CDR3 protein is CSGGTIGTEAFF. In nucleotides, the CDR3 is TGCAGCGGGGGGACGATCGGAACTGAAGCTTTCTTT.

Regarding this clonotype: This could be a read error, since a much larger clone is one nucleotide away. CDR3 sequence: CAGSLEGNSNQPQHF. The DNA of the CDR3 is TGCGCCGGCAGCTTGGAGGGTAATAGCAATCAGCCCCAGCATTTT. V is TRBV5-1 and J is TRBJ1-5, with unresolved D. This CDR3 has 15 amino acids. Germline CDR1 is SGHRS and CDR2 is YFSETQ.

This chain joins TRBV7-3 and TRBJ2-3, with 10 nucleotides matching TRBD1. The length of the CDR3 is 16 residues. Per the germline V gene, CDR1 is SGHTA and CDR2 is FQGTGA. J lost 0 bases, V lost 5 bases, and 5 bases had no gene match. The CDR3 here is CASSRQGAGSTDTQYF. In DNA form, the CDR3 reads TGTGCCAGCAGCAGACAGGGGGCGGGGAGCACAGATACGCAGTATTTT.

This clonotype has just a few counts. V and J are TRBV9 and TRBJ2-7; D is undetermined. V lost 0 bases and J 4 bases, leaving 14 bases between the germline ends. From germline, CDR1 is SGDLS and CDR2 YYNGEE. The CDR3 is made up of 15 amino acids. CDR3 residues: CASSVEPPMAYEQYF. CDR3 nucleotide sequence: TGTGCCAGCAGCGTAGAACCACCTATGGCTTACGAGCAGTACTTC.

A word on this clonotype: One end of the junction does not line up with germline, which may come from a read error. The chain uses TRBV5-1 and TRBJ2-1, with D unclear. Germline values: CDR1 SGHRS, CDR2 YFSETQ. The CDR3 runs 16 residues. Written as DNA, the CDR3 is TGCGCCAGCAGCCTAGGTCGACGAGGCAACTACGATGAGCAGTTCTTC. As protein: CASSLGRRGNYDEQFF.

The chain recombines TRBV7-6 with TRBJ2-2; 8 positions match TRBD1. CDR1 is SGHVS, CDR2 FNYEAQ, per germline. J was trimmed by 4 bases and V by 5 bases; bases with no gene match: 6. This CDR3 has 15 amino acids. CDR3 sequence (DNA): TGTGCCAGCAGCCCATGGGACAGGAGCACCGGGGAGCTGTTTTTT. Protein product: CASSPWDRSTGELFF.

The V and J genes are TRBV7-2 and TRBJ2-5, with D possibly TRBD1 on 6 matching bases. Germline V gene data show CDR1 as SGHTA and CDR2 as FQGNSA. The CDR3 has 14 amino acids. V was pared by 5 bases and J by 11 bases, with 21 bases between. The CDR3 loop is CASSQQTGDNEQYF. Here the CDR3 DNA reads TGTGCCAGCAGCCAACAGACAGGAGACAATGAGCAGTACTTC. The variable domain in full, completed from reference TRBV7-2 and TRBJ2-5, reads GAGVSQSPSNKVTEKGKDVELRCDPISGHTALYWYRQSLGQGLEFLIYFQGNSAPDKSGLPSDRFSAERTGGSVSTLTIQRTQQEDSAVYLCASSQQTGDNEQYFGPGTRLLVL.

The genes are TRBV5-1 and TRBJ2-7; 13 bases align to TRBD2. There are 16 residues in the CDR3. Germline V gene data show CDR1 as SGHRS and CDR2 as YFSETQ. V trimming: 3 bases; J trimming: 8 bases; junction bases outside the gene matches: 11. The CDR3: CASSWGPGLAGLQQYF. Written as DNA, the CDR3 is TGCGCCAGCAGCTGGGGACCGGGACTAGCGGGATTGCAGCAGTACTTC.

This clonotype was observed many times. The genes are TRBV27 and TRBJ2-3, with D maybe TRBD2 (6 bases). V was trimmed by 0 bases and J by 6 bases, leaving 13 bases between them. The CDR3 has 15 residues. The germline CDR1 and CDR2 sequences are MNHEY and SMNVEV (reference sequence). The CDR3 coding sequence is TGTGCCAGCAGTTTATCCCCCGGGAGAGGCGATACGCAGTATTTT. Its translation is CASSLSPGRGDTQYF.

CDR3 nucleotide sequence: TGTGCCAGCCGGGAGGGAAGTGCGGAGGGTGAAAAACTGTTTTTT. The encoded protein is CASREGSAEGEKLFF. The V and J genes are TRBV6-6 and TRBJ1-4, with no clear D. CDR3 length equals 15 residues. Germline CDR1 and CDR2: MNHNY and SVGAGI (reference sequence). V lost 8 bases and J 7 bases, leaving 20 bases between the germline ends.

V usage is TRBV5-6 and J usage is TRBJ2-1; D is unresolved. Near its end, the DNA agrees better with TRBJ2-7, so the J call may be wrong. CDR3 length: 13 residues. Germline values: CDR1 SGHDT, CDR2 YYEEEE. The CDR3 loop is CASGKANYNEQYF. In nucleotides, the CDR3 is TGTGCCAGCGGCAAAGCGAACTACAATGAGCAGTACTTC.

The V and J genes are TRBV5-6 and TRBJ2-1; 12 nucleotides agree with TRBD2. The CDR3 is 16 amino acids. The ends lost 4 bases at V and 9 bases at J; junction bases unmatched: 11. Germline V gene sequence: CDR1 SGHDT, CDR2 YYEEEE. This chain's CDR3 is CASSPNAGLAGCEQFF. The CDR3 DNA sequence: TGTGCCAGCAGCCCGAACGCGGGACTAGCGGGTTGTGAGCAGTTCTTC. The variable domain in full, completed from reference TRBV5-6 and TRBJ2-1, reads DAGVTQSPTHLIKTRGQQVTLRCSPKSGHDTVSWYQQALGQGPQFIFQYYEEEERQRGNFPDRFSGHQFPNYSSELNVNALLLGDSALYLCASSPNAGLAGCEQFFGPGTRLTVL.

The rearrangement joins TRBV27 to TRBJ1-5; D is unresolved. Trimming took off 5 bases at V and 6 bases at J, with 14 bases between the two ends. CDR3 length: 14 residues. Germline lookup yields CDR1 MNHEY and CDR2 SMNVEV (reference sequence). The CDR3 DNA is TGTGCCAGCAGTCCCGCGGCGGCTTTTCAGCCCCAGCATTTT. This sequence encodes CASSPAAAFQPQHF.

This clonotype was found once. Possible read error: a much larger clone is one base away. The chain links TRBV24-1 to TRBJ2-1; D gene uncertain. Germline V gene lookup returns CDR1 KGHDR and CDR2 SFDVKD. CDR3 length: 13 amino acids. The V gene lost 4 bases and the J gene lost 5 bases, with 8 bases spanning the gap. The CDR3 reads CATSDRPHNEQFF. In DNA, the CDR3 is TGTGCCACCAGTGACCGTCCCCACAATGAGCAGTTCTTC.

The V gene is TRBV7-2, the J gene TRBJ2-3; a possible D gene is TRBD2 (7 bases). V lost 2 bases to trimming and J lost 5 bases, with 14 bases between them. Germline V CDR1 and CDR2: SGHTA, FQGNSA. CDR3 length equals 15 residues. DNA for the CDR3: TGTGCCAGCAGCTTATTAGGGGGGAGGGAAGATACGCAGTATTTT. Amino acids: CASSLLGGREDTQYF. Based on the CDR3 plus reference TRBV7-2 and TRBJ2-3, the full variable domain is GAGVSQSPSNKVTEKGKDVELRCDPISGHTALYWYRQSLGQGLEFLIYFQGNSAPDKSGLPSDRFSAERTGGSVSTLTIQRTQQEDSAVYLCASSLLGGREDTQYFGPGTRLTVL.

In this sample, this clonotype turned up a few times. The rearrangement uses TRBV29-1 and TRBJ2-4; D may match TRBD1 or TRBD2 (5 bases each). The J call could be wrong; TRBJ2-7 is a better fit for the DNA end. This CDR3 is 14 amino acids long. Germline CDR1 SQVTM, CDR2 ANQGSEA. CDR3 region: CSVEEGRSPNEQYF. For the CDR3, the DNA is TGCAGCGTTGAAGAGGGACGGTCTCCTAACGAGCAGTACTTC.

The gene calls are TRBV6-5 and TRBJ2-1, with D perhaps given as TRBD1 or TRBD2 (5 bases each). The CDR3 sequence is 13 residues long. The germline V and J ends were trimmed by 6 bases and 14 bases, with 20 bases remaining between them. Looked up from germline, CDR1 is MNHEY and CDR2 is SVGAGI. As DNA, the CDR3 is TGTGCCAGCAGGCTCCCCGGGACCGAGATGGAGTTCTTC. Translated, it gives CASRLPGTEMEFF.

This clonotype was counted once. This chain joins TRBV12-3 or TRBV12-4 and TRBJ2-7; D remains unclear. Trimming shortened V by 0 bases and J by 0 bases, and 12 bases separated the two germline ends. This CDR3 region has 16 residues. The CDR3 region is CASSLALGENSYEQYF. The CDR3 nucleotides read TGTGCCAGCAGTTTAGCGCTTGGGGAAAACTCCTACGAGCAGTACTTC.

The chain has TRBV6-5 and TRBJ1-4; possibly TRBD1 for D (6 bases). Germline loops: CDR1 MNHEY, CDR2 SVGAGI. The germline V and J ends were trimmed by 0 bases and 7 bases, with 12 bases remaining between them. This CDR3 spans 15 amino acids. For the CDR3, the DNA is TGTGCCAGCAGTTACTCGGGGGGGCGAGGTGAAAAACTGTTTTTT. As protein: CASSYSGGRGEKLFF.

This clonotype was observed a handful of times. This chain uses TRBV3-1 with TRBJ2-1, with 8 bases fitting TRBD2. The V and J ends lost 2 bases and 6 bases, in that order; junction bases with no gene match: 21. Germline V CDR1 and CDR2: LGHDT, YNNKEL (reference sequence). This CDR3 is 20 amino acids long. CDR3 DNA sequence: TGTGCCAGCAGCCAATTGGTGATGATCCGGGCGGGAGGCCCGGGCAATGAGCAGTTCTTC. Amino acid sequence: CASSQLVMIRAGGPGNEQFF.

The CDR3 loop reads CASSGQGALLWYEQYF. The DNA of the CDR3 is TGTGCCAGCAGCGGACAGGGAGCGTTGTTATGGTACGAGCAGTACTTC. The chain is built from TRBV6-5 and TRBJ2-4; TRBD1 agrees at 8 bases. The J call may be in error: the DNA end matches TRBJ2-7 better. Germline V gene lookup returns CDR1 MNHEY and CDR2 SVGAGI. The CDR3 has 16 amino acids.

This chain joins TRBV29-1 and TRBJ1-2; D uncertain. The CDR3 has 12 residues. Germline V gene data show CDR1 as SQVTM and CDR2 as ANQGSEA. Trimming cost V 0 bases and J 7 bases, with 9 bases left between them. In nucleotides, the CDR3 is TGCAGCGTTGAAGATATCCGTGGTGGCTACACCTTC. It is translated as CSVEDIRGGYTF.

CDR3 amino acids: CASSLRIISERNTGELFF. CDR3 DNA sequence: TGTGCCAGCAGTTTACGAATTATTAGCGAGAGGAACACCGGGGAGCTGTTTTTT. The chain joins TRBV27 to TRBJ2-2, with D possibly being TRBD2 (5 bases). The CDR3 contains 18 residues. Germline CDR1 and CDR2: MNHEY and SMNVEV (reference sequence). V was shortened by 2 bases and J by 1 base, with 17 bases between the two germline ends.

The V and J genes are TRBV6-6 and TRBJ1-4; D might be TRBD1 (6 bases). Germline values: CDR1 MNHNY, CDR2 SVGAGI (reference sequence). The CDR3 is 13 amino acids. Trimming left V 8 bases short and J 5 bases short, with 12 bases between. The CDR3 bases are TGTGCCAGCGAAGACAGGAGAAATGAAAAACTGTTTTTT. This gives the protein CASEDRRNEKLFF.

This clonotype came up a few times. V usage is TRBV7-3 and J usage is TRBJ1-6, with a weak D call TRBD1 (5 bases). The CDR3 spans 13 residues. The V and J ends lost 5 bases and 6 bases respectively, with 8 bases between them. Germline-derived CDR1 and CDR2 are SGHTA and FQGTGA. The CDR3, as DNA: TGTGCCAGCAGCCATGACAGTAATTCACCCCTCCACTTT. It yields the protein CASSHDSNSPLHF.

The chain has TRBV12-5 and TRBJ2-3; D tentatively reads TRBD1 or TRBD2 (5 bases each). Germline CDR1 LGHNT, CDR2 FRNRAP. The V end was cut by 2 bases, the J end by 7 bases, with 13 bases between. This CDR3 is 14 amino acids long. The CDR3 region is CASGLLAGTNTQYF. The CDR3 DNA follows: TGTGCTAGTGGTTTGCTAGCAGGGACGAATACGCAGTATTTT.

The V and J genes are TRBV21-1 and TRBJ2-7; TRBD2 was called by the table and not checked on the DNA. TRBV21-1 is listed as a pseudogene. The CDR3 contains 18 residues. This CDR3 is CASSKQVKLTSGVYEQYF. Here the CDR3 DNA reads TGTGCCAGCAGCAAACAAGTAAAACTGACTAGCGGGGTGTACGAGCAGTACTTC.

V gene TRBV11-2 combines with J gene TRBJ2-5; D possibly corresponds to TRBD1 (5 bases). The DNA matches TRBJ2-7 better at its end, which makes the J call doubtful. Germline CDR1 is SGHAT and CDR2 is FQNNGV. This CDR3 region has 12 residues. CDR3 DNA: TGTGCCAGCTTACAGGACGGTTACGAGCAGTACTTC. It is translated as CASLQDGYEQYF.

In its sample, this clonotype was seen a few times. The chain combines TRBV10-1 with TRBJ2-5; tentatively, D is TRBD1 (5 bases). The CDR3 runs 13 residues. V gave up 9 bases and J gave up 3 bases, with 14 bases separating them. Germline V lookup: CDR1 WNHNN, CDR2 SYGVQD (reference sequence). The CDR3 bases are TGCGCCAGTCCCCGTAAGGGGAAAGAGACCCAGTACTTC. This codes for CASPRKGKETQYF.

CDR3 DNA sequence: TGTGCCAGCAGCCGACAGGGGGCGGACGAAAAACTGTTTTTT. Protein: CASSRQGADEKLFF. This chain uses TRBV16 with TRBJ1-4; 10 bases are a match to TRBD1. Per the germline V gene, CDR1 is KGHSY and CDR2 is FQNENV. There are 14 residues in the CDR3. The junction had 4 bases not matched to a gene; V was cut back by 4 bases and J by 8 bases.